This is a list of T cell receptor beta chains from one sample in a study of blood T cell repertoires in COVID-19. Measured with immunoSEQ multiplex PCR; TCRdb has only the in-frame clones, and not every one. The sample contains about half a million clones, 89% of which appear only once. Sequencing was performed on peripheral blood. Every receptor here comes from a man between 18 and 35 years old with COVID-19, enrolled during active disease. Both conserved end residues are part of each CDR3. Each record gives: V gene, D gene, clone size, J gene, CDR3 DNA, CDR3 protein. A D gene is named only where the DNA matches it firmly. Where a row states a size, it is once, few, many or the class of an expanded clone; other rows omit it.

V: TRBV7-9; D: TRBD2; size: NA; J: TRBJ2-5; DNA: TGTGCCAGCAGCTCCGGGAAGTCGGGACTACAAGAGACCCAGTACTTC; CDR3: CASSSGKSGLQETQYF
V: TRBV7-3; D: TRBD1; size: NA; J: TRBJ2-5; DNA: TGTGCCAGCAGCCGCGGGCAGGGGGCAGAGGAGACCCAGTACTTC; CDR3: CASSRGQGAEETQYF
V: TRBV10-3; D: TRBD1; size: NA; J: TRBJ1-1; DNA: TGTGCCATCAGTGATTCCACAGGGGTGGGAACTGAAGCTTTCTTT; CDR3: CAISDSTGVGTEAFF
V: TRBV7-9; D: TRBD1; size: once; J: TRBJ2-1; DNA: TGTGCCAGCAGCTCAGCATCCGGGACAGGGAGCCACAATGAGCAGTTCTTC; CDR3: CASSSASGTGSHNEQFF
V: TRBV10-3; D: TRBD2; size: NA; J: TRBJ2-7; DNA: TGTGCCATCAGTAAGCTAGCGGGGGCCGACTACGAGCAGTACTTC; CDR3: CAISKLAGADYEQYF
V: TRBV6-2/TRBV6-3; D: NA; size: NA; J: TRBJ2-3; DNA: TGTGCCAGCAGTTACTCGGCCGCAGATACGCAGTATTTT; CDR3: CASSYSAADTQYF
V: TRBV15; D: NA; size: NA; J: TRBJ2-7; DNA: TGTGCCACCAGCGGTTCTAGCGTATACGAGCAGTACTTC; CDR3: CATSGSSVYEQYF
V: TRBV5-4; D: NA; size: once; J: TRBJ2-1; DNA: TGTGCCAGCAGCCCATCCATAGGGGGAAGATCCTACAATGAGCAGTTCTTC; CDR3: CASSPSIGGRSYNEQFF
V: TRBV7-2; D: NA; size: NA; J: TRBJ2-1; DNA: TGTGCCAGCAGCTCCGGACTAGTCAGGGGTGAGCAGTTCTTC; CDR3: CASSSGLVRGEQFF
V: TRBV4-1; D: TRBD1; size: NA; J: TRBJ1-5; DNA: TGCGCCAGCAGCCCTTCACCGGGACAGGGGGCGATCGATCAGCCCCAGCATTTT; CDR3: CASSPSPGQGAIDQPQHF
V: TRBV21-1; D: NA; size: NA; J: TRBJ2-2; DNA: TGTGCCAGCAAACCTGGACCCGGGACAAGCAATACCGGGGAGCTGTTTTTT; CDR3: CASKPGPGTSNTGELFF
V: TRBV30; D: TRBD2; size: NA; J: TRBJ2-7; DNA: TGTGCCTGGAGTGCGGGGGCCAGCGGGAGAGTGCAACAGTACTTC; CDR3: CAWSAGASGRVQQYF
V: TRBV28; D: TRBD1; size: once; J: TRBJ1-2; DNA: TGTGCCAGCAGTGCAGTGGACAGGGGAGTCTATGGCTACACCTTC; CDR3: CASSAVDRGVYGYTF
V: TRBV7-8; D: NA; size: NA; J: TRBJ2-5; DNA: TGTGCCAGCAGCCATTATGAGCAGACCCAGTACTTC; CDR3: CASSHYEQTQYF
V: TRBV5-1; D: NA; size: NA; J: TRBJ2-7; DNA: TGCGCCAGCAGCGCGCAATCAGGGTCCCACGAGCAGTACTTC; CDR3: CASSAQSGSHEQYF
V: TRBV21-1; D: NA; size: NA; J: TRBJ1-2; DNA: TGTGCCAGCAGCAACTTCGGGGTCAGGGGGCAAGGAGGCTACACCTTC; CDR3: CASSNFGVRGQGGYTF
V: TRBV11-3; D: NA; size: few; J: TRBJ2-1; DNA: TGTGCCAGCAGCCTCACAGGGGTATGGACTACTACCAACAATGAGCAGTTCTTC; CDR3: CASSLTGVWTTTNNEQFF
V: TRBV28; D: NA; size: NA; J: TRBJ2-7; DNA: TGTGCCAGCGGAGAACCAGGGTCCTACGAGCAGTACTTC; CDR3: CASGEPGSYEQYF
V: TRBV6-5; D: NA; size: NA; J: TRBJ2-3; DNA: TGTGCCAGCAGGCGGACAGCGGGCACAGATACGCAGTATTTT; CDR3: CASRRTAGTDTQYF
V: TRBV11-3; D: NA; size: NA; J: TRBJ2-3; DNA: TGTGCCAGCAGCTTCGGGCAGGCGGGTACGCAGTATTTT; CDR3: CASSFGQAGTQYF
V: TRBV5-6; D: NA; size: NA; J: TRBJ2-5; DNA: TGTGCCAGCAGCTTGTTACTGAGACAAATAGAGGAGACCCAGTACTTC; CDR3: CASSLLLRQIEETQYF
V: TRBV28; D: TRBD1; size: NA; J: TRBJ2-7; DNA: TGTGCCAGCAGTTTAGGGGACAGCTCCTACGAGCAGTACTTC; CDR3: CASSLGDSSYEQYF
V: TRBV6-5; D: TRBD2; size: NA; J: TRBJ2-1; DNA: TGTGCCAGCAGCCCCGATGGGCGGGAGGATAATGAGCAGTTCTTC; CDR3: CASSPDGREDNEQFF
V: TRBV12-5; D: NA; size: NA; J: TRBJ2-3; DNA: TGTGCTAGTGCCCCGAGCACAGATACGCAGTATTTT; CDR3: CASAPSTDTQYF
V: TRBV27; D: NA; size: NA; J: TRBJ1-2; DNA: TGTGCCAGCAGTTTCCAGGGGAGCTATGGCTACACCTTC; CDR3: CASSFQGSYGYTF
V: TRBV19; D: NA; size: NA; J: TRBJ1-1; DNA: TGTGCCAGTAGTATGGGCCAGGGCGCTGAAGCTTTCTTT; CDR3: CASSMGQGAEAFF
V: TRBV2; D: NA; size: NA; J: TRBJ2-1; DNA: TGTGCCAGCAGTGAGGAGGGAATTCGGTACAATGAGCAGTTCTTC; CDR3: CASSEEGIRYNEQFF
V: TRBV19; D: NA; size: NA; J: TRBJ2-7; DNA: TGTGCCAGTAGTGCCTCCCTGCGGGACTACGAGCAGTACTTC; CDR3: CASSASLRDYEQYF
V: TRBV4-1; D: TRBD2; size: NA; J: TRBJ2-7; DNA: TGCGCCAGCAGCCAAGTAGGGAGGGACGAGCAGTACTTC; CDR3: CASSQVGRDEQYF
V: TRBV25-1; D: TRBD2; size: NA; J: TRBJ2-1; DNA: TGTGCCAGCAGCGCAACTAGCGGGCTGGCCTACAATGAGCAGTTCTTC; CDR3: CASSATSGLAYNEQFF